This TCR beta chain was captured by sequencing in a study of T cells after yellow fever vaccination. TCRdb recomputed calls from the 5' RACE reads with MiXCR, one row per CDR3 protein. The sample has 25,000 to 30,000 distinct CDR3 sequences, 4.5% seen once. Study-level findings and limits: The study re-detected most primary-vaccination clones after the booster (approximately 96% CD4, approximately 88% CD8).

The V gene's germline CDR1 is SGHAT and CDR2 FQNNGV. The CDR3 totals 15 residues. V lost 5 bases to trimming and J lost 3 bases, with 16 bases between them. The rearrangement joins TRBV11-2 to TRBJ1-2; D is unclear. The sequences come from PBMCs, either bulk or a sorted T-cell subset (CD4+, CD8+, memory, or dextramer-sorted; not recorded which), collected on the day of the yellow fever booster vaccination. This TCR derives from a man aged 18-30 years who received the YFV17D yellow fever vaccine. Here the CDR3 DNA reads TGTGCCAGCAGCGAAGAGTGGGGAACGGACTATGGCTACACCTTC. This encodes CASSEEWGTDYGYTF.